These 25 T cell receptor beta chains originate from one sample sequenced in a study of control samples from healthy donors and cancer patients. The table came from immunoSEQ multiplex PCR; TCRdb's copy has only in-frame clones and leaves some out. The data show 130,000 to 150,000 clones, around 85% seen once. Sequencing input: blood. The receptors come from a woman aged 25 to 45 in good health.

In its sample, this clone was seen once. V gene TRBV7-2 combines with J gene TRBJ2-2; D tentatively fits TRBD1 or TRBD2 (6 bases each). CDR1 SGHTA and CDR2 FQGNSA come from the germline V gene. Trimming stripped 1 base from V and 3 bases from J, with 12 bases between. The CDR3 spans 16 residues. In DNA form, the CDR3 reads TGTGCCAGCAGCTTAGTTCCGGGGGCGCACACCGGGGAGCTGTTTTTT. It specifies CASSLVPGAHTGELFF.

The chain combines TRBV6-5 with TRBJ1-4; unclear D gene. The V end was cut by 5 bases, the J end by 3 bases, with 10 bases between. Germline V lookup: CDR1 MNHEY, CDR2 SVGAGI. This CDR3 is built from 14 residues. CDR3 sequence (DNA): TGTGCCAGCAGTCGGAGGAGAGCTAATGAAAAACTGTTTTTT. Translating it yields CASSRRRANEKLFF.

The chain recombines TRBV7-3 with TRBJ2-3, with D unresolved. CDR3 length: 14 amino acids. V was shortened by 5 bases and J by 0 bases, with 9 bases between the two germline ends. Germline-derived CDR1 and CDR2 are SGHTA and FQGTGA. This chain's CDR3 is CASSPQHSTDTQYF. For the CDR3, the DNA is TGTGCCAGCAGCCCCCAGCACAGCACAGATACGCAGTATTTT.

V usage is TRBV5-4 and J usage is TRBJ2-3; 7 nucleotides align to TRBD1. Germline V gene lookup returns CDR1 SGHNT and CDR2 YYREEE (reference sequence). V shed 5 bases, J shed 4 bases, and the junction held 10 bases outside the gene matches. The CDR3 runs 15 residues. CDR3 residues: CASRIQGQVADTQYF. The CDR3 DNA sequence: TGTGCCAGCAGAATCCAAGGACAGGTGGCAGATACGCAGTATTTT.

The rearrangement joins TRBV28 to TRBJ2-7; D remains unclear. Germline CDR1 MDHEN, CDR2 SYDVKM. This CDR3 has 15 amino acids. The V and J ends lost 2 bases and 2 bases respectively, with 13 bases between them. CDR3 region: CASSLRVGSPYEQYF. The CDR3, as DNA: TGTGCCAGCAGTTTACGAGTCGGATCCCCCTACGAGCAGTACTTC.

The chain carries TRBV15 and TRBJ1-3; no firm D call. CDR3 size: 15 residues. Germline V lookup: CDR1 LNHNV, CDR2 YYDKDF (reference sequence). V gave up 1 base and J gave up 2 bases, with 9 bases separating them. The CDR3 coding sequence is TGTGCCACCAGCAGAGGGGAGGTGGCTGGAAACACCATATATTTT. It codes for CATSRGEVAGNTIYF.

The chain recombines TRBV12-2 with TRBJ2-5. TRBV12-2 is a listed pseudogene. This CDR3 comprises 19 residues. The CDR3 region is CASRLGAGPGGAGKETQYF. As DNA, the CDR3 is TGTGCAAGTCGCTTAGGGGCGGGGCCCGGGGGCGCCGGAAAAGAGACCCAGTACTTC.

The chain has TRBV2 and TRBJ1-5, with TRBD1 matching 12 bases. The CDR3 runs to 15 residues. V lost 5 bases to trimming and J lost 7 bases; unmatched junction nucleotides: 6. Germline V gives CDR1 SNHLY, CDR2 FYNNEI. DNA of the CDR3: TGTGCCAGCAGTCGGGACAGGGGGCAGGGACAGCCCCAGCATTTT. Its translation: CASSRDRGQGQPQHF. Full variable domain (rest looked up from reference TRBV2 and TRBJ1-5): EPEVTQTPSHQVTQMGQEVILRCVPISNHLYFYWYRQILGQKVEFLVSFYNNEISEKSEIFDDQFSVERPDGSNFTLKIRSTKLEDSAMYFCASSRDRGQGQPQHFGDGTRLSIL.

J is TRBJ2-1 and V is TRBV9, with a weak D call TRBD2 (6 bases). V lost 0 bases to trimming and J lost 3 bases, with 7 bases between them. CDR1 SGDLS and CDR2 YYNGEE come from the germline V gene. The CDR3 runs to 14 residues. The CDR3 bases are TGTGCCAGCAGCGTAGCGGGAGACTACAATGAGCAGTTCTTC. This sequence encodes CASSVAGDYNEQFF.

This chain connects TRBV7-2 to TRBJ1-1, with no clear D. The V and J ends lost 1 base and 4 bases respectively, with 13 bases between them. The length of the CDR3 is 15 residues. Germline CDR1 reads SGHTA; CDR2 reads FQGNSA. CDR3 bases: TGTGCCAGCAGCTTAGTGGCAGTCCGTGGCACTGAAGCTTTCTTT. The encoded protein is CASSLVAVRGTEAFF.

Comment on this clone: Mismatch with germline at one junction end may stem from a read error. The rearrangement joins TRBV7-7 to TRBJ2-5, with 7 bases aligning to TRBD2. The germline CDR1 and CDR2 sequences are SSHAT and FNYEAQ (reference sequence). The CDR3 runs to 15 residues. The CDR3 region has the DNA TGTGCTAGCAGCCACGCCGCGGGAGTTGGGGAGACCCAGTACTTC. Translating it yields CASSHAAGVGETQYF.

V and J are TRBV18 and TRBJ2-7, with 10 nucleotides matching TRBD2. After removal of 3 bases from V and 0 bases from J, the junction contained 2 bases not matched to a gene. From germline, CDR1 is KGHSH and CDR2 LQKENI. This CDR3 contains 15 residues. The CDR3: CASSPRTSGSYEQYF. In nucleotides, the CDR3 is TGTGCCAGCTCACCCCGGACTAGCGGCTCCTACGAGCAGTACTTC. The whole variable domain, remainder taken from reference TRBV18 and TRBJ2-7, is NAGVMQNPRHLVRRRGQEARLRCSPMKGHSHVYWYRQLPEEGLKFMVYLQKENIIDESGMPKERFSAEFPKEGPSILRIQQVVRGDSAAYFCASSPRTSGSYEQYFGPGTRLTVT.

This sequence joins TRBV6-6 and TRBJ1-1; D may be TRBD1 (5 bases). With 6 bases removed from V and 9 bases from J, the gap between germline ends came to 14 bases. Per the germline V gene, CDR1 is MNHNY and CDR2 is SVGAGI (reference sequence). This CDR3 spans 12 amino acids. The CDR3 DNA sequence: TGTGCCAGCAGCCCCGGAGGGGCTAAAGCTTTCTTT. The encoded protein is CASSPGGAKAFF.

The chain employs TRBV6-1 and TRBJ1-1, with a tentative D call TRBD1 (6 bases). V was cut by 2 bases and J by 6 bases, with 16 bases left in between. The CDR3 contains 15 residues. The germline CDR1 and CDR2 sequences are MNHNS and SASEGT. The CDR3 protein is CASSEIGRGSPEAFF. DNA for the CDR3: TGTGCCAGCAGTGAAATAGGAAGGGGGTCCCCTGAAGCTTTCTTT.

This clone was observed a handful of times. The V gene is TRBV5-1, the J gene TRBJ1-4, with 7 nucleotides matching TRBD1. The junction had 3 bases not matched to a gene; V was cut back by 1 base and J by 0 bases. This CDR3 has 16 amino acids. The germline gives CDR1 SGHRS, CDR2 YFSETQ. The CDR3 DNA reads as TGCGCCAGCAGCTTGTCGGGGACAGCAACTAATGAAAAACTGTTTTTT. This encodes CASSLSGTATNEKLFF. Combining the CDR3 with reference TRBV5-1 and TRBJ1-4 gives the whole variable domain KAGVTQTPRYLIKTRGQQVTLSCSPISGHRSVSWYQQTPGQGLQFLFEYFSETQRNKGNFPGRFSGRQFSNSRSEMNVSTLELGDSALYLCASSLSGTATNEKLFFGSGTQLSVL.

The chain carries TRBV3-1 (or the pseudogene TRBV3-2) and TRBJ2-4; 12 bases align to TRBD2. The CDR3 consists of 17 residues. V lost 2 bases to trimming and J lost 1 base; unmatched junction nucleotides: 3. The germline gives CDR1 LGHDT, CDR2 YNNKEL (reference sequence). CDR3 bases: TGTGCCAGCAGCCAAAGACTAGCGGGAGAGGCCAAAAACATTCAGTACTTC. Encoded protein: CASSQRLAGEAKNIQYF.

CDR3 DNA: TGTGCCAGCTCACCAAGAGGCCAGTCCTACGAGCAGTACTTC. As protein: CASSPRGQSYEQYF. The chain carries TRBV18 and TRBJ2-7; no firm D call. Trimming pared 2 bases from V and 1 base from J, leaving 9 bases between. Per the germline V gene, CDR1 is KGHSH and CDR2 is LQKENI. This CDR3 has 14 residues.

This chain connects TRBV19 to TRBJ1-3; D is possibly TRBD1 (6 bases). Germline CDR1 reads LNHDA; CDR2 reads SQIVND (reference sequence). The CDR3 extends over 15 amino acids. Trimming took off 5 bases at V and 3 bases at J, with 14 bases between the two ends. The CDR3, as DNA: TGTGCCAGTAGTCCGGCAGGGGATTTTGGAAACACCATATATTTT. Protein: CASSPAGDFGNTIYF.

The gene calls are TRBV27 and TRBJ2-2; 7 positions agree with TRBD1. V dropped 6 bases and J dropped 4; count of bases not matched to a gene: 11. CDR1 is MNHEY, CDR2 SMNVEV, per germline (reference sequence). The CDR3 spans 16 residues. The CDR3 region has the DNA TGTGCCAGCAGGCCCGCTTCTACAGGGGCCACCGGGGAGCTGTTTTTT. It is translated as CASRPASTGATGELFF.

This chain connects TRBV6-5 to TRBJ1-1, with 9 bases fitting TRBD1. Germline-derived CDR1 and CDR2 are MNHEY and SVGAGI. This CDR3 has 16 amino acids. After removal of 4 bases from V and 5 bases from J, the junction contained 11 bases not matched to a gene. As DNA, the CDR3 is TGTGCCAGCAGTTTGGGGACAGGGAAGTTTGGGACTGAAGCTTTCTTT. This codes for CASSLGTGKFGTEAFF.

The V gene is TRBV6-4, the J gene TRBJ2-1, with 9 positions matching TRBD2. The CDR3 spans 15 residues. Germline CDR1 and CDR2: MRHNA and SNTAGT. V shed 4 bases and J 2 bases; nucleotides not matched to a gene: 3. The CDR3 bases are TGTGCCAGCAGTGGACTAGCGGCGCCCTACAATGAGCAGTTCTTC. Translated, it gives CASSGLAAPYNEQFF.

In nucleotides, the CDR3 is TGTGCCACCAGTGACCCGACAGGGGGCTCCTACAATGAGCAGTTCTTC. Encoded protein: CATSDPTGGSYNEQFF. This rearrangement joins TRBV24-1 to TRBJ2-1, with TRBD1 identical over 9 bases. Germline CDR1 reads KGHDR; CDR2 reads SFDVKD. V shed 4 bases and J 0 bases; nucleotides not matched to a gene: 3. There are 16 residues in the CDR3.

The genes are TRBV25-1 and TRBJ2-1; no clear D gene. V shed 8 bases and J shed 8 bases, with 19 bases lying between them. CDR1 MGHDK and CDR2 SYGVNS come from the germline V gene. The CDR3 has 14 amino acids. In nucleotides, the CDR3 is TGTGCCAGCGGAACCGGGCCCCTGATCGATGAGCAGTTCTTC. As protein: CASGTGPLIDEQFF.

The chain joins TRBV9 to TRBJ1-4; D gene unclear. V lost 4 bases, J lost 3 bases, and 13 bases lay in between. The germline V gene encodes CDR1 SGDLS and CDR2 YYNGEE. The CDR3 contains 15 residues. The CDR3 bases are TGTGCCAGCAGCCCCCAAAATCCGGCTAATGAAAAACTGTTTTTT. Encoded protein: CASSPQNPANEKLFF.

V usage is TRBV2 and J usage is TRBJ2-4, with TRBD1 identical over 8 bases. V lost 7 bases to trimming and J lost 8 bases; unmatched junction nucleotides: 4. Germline V gene sequence: CDR1 SNHLY, CDR2 FYNNEI. The CDR3 runs to 12 residues. CDR3 coding DNA: TGTGCCAGCACCAAGACAGGGGACATTCAGTACTTC. It codes for CASTKTGDIQYF.